These 9 T cell receptor beta chains originate from one sample sequenced in a study of Graves' ophthalmopathy and Graves' hyperthyroidism. RNA served as the template for amplifying TCR beta CDR3 regions. RT-PCR in the first round used HTBI primers; a second-round multiplex PCR followed. TCRdb ran MiXCR on the multiplex PCR reads and lists one entry per CDR3 protein. The profile shows hundreds of thousands of distinct CDR3 sequences, approximately 22% of them singletons. The sequenced sample consisted of peripheral blood. The receptor set was obtained from a woman between 18 and 30 years old with stable Graves' hyperthyroidism. Some clones in this sample may be carry-over from other donors' samples.

V usage is TRBV12-5 and J usage is TRBJ2-7, with D perhaps given as TRBD1 or TRBD2 (5 bases each). Germline CDR1 and CDR2: LGHNT and FRNRAP. CDR3 length: 18 amino acids. The germline V and J ends were trimmed by 0 bases and 2 bases, with 20 bases remaining between them. The CDR3 region has the DNA TGTGCTAGTGGTTTGGTACGTTCGGGGACCCCGGCGCCCTACGAGCAGTACTTC. Translation gives CASGLVRSGTPAPYEQYF.

This clonotype has ten or more counts. This chain links TRBV7-9 with TRBJ2-5; 10 bases align to TRBD1. Germline CDR1 is SEHNR and CDR2 is FQNEAQ (reference sequence). The CDR3 is made up of 16 amino acids. V gave up 6 bases and J gave up 2 bases; unmatched junction bases: 9. CDR3 sequence: CASRPSGQGLQETQYF. The CDR3 bases are TGTGCCAGCAGACCCTCGGGACAGGGGTTACAAGAGACCCAGTACTTC.

This clonotype was recorded many times. Relative to the germline gene, one junction end is altered; a read error may explain this. The V and J genes are TRBV12-3 or TRBV12-4 and TRBJ1-2; D gene unclear. This CDR3 contains 12 residues. The CDR3 DNA is TGTGCCAGCAGCTTAGGGTACTATGGCTACACCTTC. Translating gives CASSLGYYGYTF.

This clonotype was observed a few times. This chain joins TRBV11-1 and TRBJ1-1; possible D gene TRBD1, 5 bases. The CDR3 has 16 residues. The V end was cut by 2 bases, the J end by 1 base, with 14 bases between. CDR1 and CDR2 (germline): SGHAT, FQDESV (reference sequence). The CDR3 is CASSLRPRDQNTEAFF. The CDR3 nucleotides are TGTGCCAGCAGCTTACGTCCGAGGGACCAGAACACTGAAGCTTTCTTT.

This clonotype was seen more than once but under ten times. The chain uses TRBV12-5 and TRBJ2-2, with TRBD1 identical over 9 bases. V gave up 4 bases and J gave up 5 bases; unmatched junction bases: 11. The length of the CDR3 is 17 residues. In germline, CDR1 is LGHNT, CDR2 FRNRAP. Written as DNA, the CDR3 is TGTGCTAGTGGTTCCTTAACAGGGGGCTGGAAGACCGGGGAGCTGTTTTTT. Translation gives CASGSLTGGWKTGELFF.

This clonotype was found many times. The chain combines TRBV5-1 with TRBJ2-2; D unclear. V dropped 2 bases and J dropped 1 base, with 6 bases sitting between them. CDR1 and CDR2 (germline): SGHRS, YFSETQ. The CDR3 length is 14 residues. CDR3 amino acids: CASSFGMNTGELFF. CDR3 sequence (DNA): TGCGCCAGCAGCTTTGGCATGAACACCGGGGAGCTGTTTTTT.

In its sample, this clonotype was seen a few times. CDR3 amino acids: CASSILGLAVQETQYF. CDR3 nucleotides: TGTGCCAGCAGTATCCTGGGACTAGCGGTTCAAGAGACCCAGTACTTC. The chain has TRBV28 and TRBJ2-5; TRBD2 matches 11 bases. CDR1 and CDR2 from the germline V gene are MDHEN and SYDVKM. The CDR3 is made up of 16 amino acids. With V trimmed by 5 bases and J by 2 bases, 7 bases remained unmatched. Full variable domain (outside the CDR3, taken from reference TRBV28 and TRBJ2-5): DVKVTQSSRYLVKRTGEKVFLECVQDMDHENMFWYRQDPGLGLRLIYFSYDVKMKEKGDIPEGYSVSREKKERFSLILESASTNQTSMYLCASSILGLAVQETQYFGPGTRLLVL.

This clonotype was seen a few times. The chain carries TRBV9 and TRBJ1-2; TRBD1 is a possible D gene (6 bases). The CDR3 spans 14 residues. Trimming left V 6 bases short and J 4 bases short, with 16 bases between. Germline CDR1 SGDLS, CDR2 YYNGEE. CDR3 nucleotides: TGTGCCAGCACCATTGGGCAGGGGTCCTATGGCTACACCTTC. Translation gives CASTIGQGSYGYTF.

V usage is TRBV11-2 and J usage is TRBJ1-3, with D possibly being TRBD1 (6 bases). The germline V gene encodes CDR1 SGHAT and CDR2 FQNNGV. This CDR3 has 14 residues. Trimming removed 2 bases from V and 3 bases from J, with 8 bases in between. The CDR3 region has the DNA TGTGCCAGCAGCTTATGGACAGATGGAAACACCATATATTTT. As protein: CASSLWTDGNTIYF.